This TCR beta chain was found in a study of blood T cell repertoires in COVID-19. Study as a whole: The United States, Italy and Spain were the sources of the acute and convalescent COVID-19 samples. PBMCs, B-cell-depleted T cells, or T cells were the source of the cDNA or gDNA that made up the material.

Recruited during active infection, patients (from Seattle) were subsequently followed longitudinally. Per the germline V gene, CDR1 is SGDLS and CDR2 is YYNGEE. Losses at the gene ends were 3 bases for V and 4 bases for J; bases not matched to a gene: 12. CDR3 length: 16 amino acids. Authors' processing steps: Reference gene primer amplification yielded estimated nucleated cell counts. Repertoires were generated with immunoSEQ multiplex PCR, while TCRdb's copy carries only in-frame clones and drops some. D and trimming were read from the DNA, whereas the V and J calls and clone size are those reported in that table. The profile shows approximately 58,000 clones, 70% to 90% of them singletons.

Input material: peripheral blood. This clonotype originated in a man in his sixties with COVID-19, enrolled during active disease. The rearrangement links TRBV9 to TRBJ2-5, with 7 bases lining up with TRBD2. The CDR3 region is CASSASPRGVGETQYF. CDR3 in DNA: TGTGCCAGCAGCGCTTCTCCCCGGGGGGTCGGAGAGACCCAGTACTTC.